The 17 T cell receptor beta chains listed next were all sequenced from one sample in a study of T-cell reconstitution after alpha-beta-depleted transplantation in children. Using unique molecular identifiers, the investigators prepared the TCRbeta library. TCRdb re-derived calls from the PCR reads in MiXCR, one entry per CDR3 protein. Here the sample spans almost 500,000 distinct CDR3 sequences, roughly a tenth being singletons. The source was PBMCs, collected before TCRalphabeta/CD19-depleted stem cell transplant. The receptors here all came from a child aged 2-9 years with inherited bone marrow failure, due to receive a stem cell transplant.

This clonotype occurred many times. V usage is TRBV9 and J usage is TRBJ2-5, with 13 bases that match TRBD2. This CDR3 spans 16 amino acids. Germline trimming cut 4 bases from V and 5 bases from J; bases unmatched to any gene: 8. CDR1 and CDR2 from the germline V gene are SGDLS and YYNGEE. Here the CDR3 DNA reads TGTGCCAGCAGCCGCTTCGGACTAGCGGGAGAGGAGACCCAGTACTTC. The encoded protein is CASSRFGLAGEETQYF.

This clonotype has only a few counts. The chain is built from TRBV29-1 and TRBJ2-7; D remains unclear. The CDR3 runs 13 residues. With 4 bases removed from V and 2 bases from J, the gap between germline ends came to 12 bases. From germline, CDR1 is SQVTM and CDR2 ANQGSEA. CDR3 amino acids: CSVGQENTYEQYF. The CDR3, as DNA: TGCAGCGTTGGGCAGGAGAATACCTACGAGCAGTACTTC.

Many counts were recorded for this clonotype. The gene calls are TRBV29-1 and TRBJ1-1; 8 nucleotides line up with TRBD1. V lost 7 bases and J lost 5; bases outside the gene matches: 6. The CDR3 covers 12 residues. Germline V gene lookup returns CDR1 SQVTM and CDR2 ANQGSEA. The CDR3 here is CSASGGRTEAFF. Here the CDR3 DNA reads TGCAGCGCCTCAGGGGGCCGGACTGAAGCTTTCTTT. Using reference TRBV29-1 and TRBJ1-1 for the parts outside the CDR3, the full variable domain is SAVISQKPSRDICQRGTSLTIQCQVDSQVTMMFWYRQQPGQSLTLIATANQGSEATYESGFVIDKFPISRPNLTFSTLTVSNMSPEDSSIYLCSASGGRTEAFFGQGTRLTVV.

This chain connects TRBV4-1 to TRBJ2-7; D ambiguous. Germline V lookup: CDR1 MGHRA, CDR2 YSYEKL. The CDR3 spans 15 residues. Trimming cost V 1 base and J 7 bases, with 17 bases left between them. Here the CDR3 reads CASSQGVAVVGEQYF. The CDR3 nucleotides are TGCGCCAGCAGCCAAGGGGTTGCGGTCGTAGGGGAGCAGTACTTC.

Regarding this clonotype: A much larger clone is a single base away; this may be a read error. This chain links TRBV19 with TRBJ1-6; no clear D gene. Germline assignment: CDR1 LNHDA and CDR2 SQIVND (reference sequence). Trimming cost V 3 bases and J 6 bases, with 12 bases left between them. The CDR3 extends over 15 amino acids. The CDR3 DNA is TGTGCCAGTAGTATTTACGCAGGACGTAATTCACCCCTCCACTTT. Protein: CASSIYAGRNSPLHF.

Worth noting for this clonotype: Given a much more abundant clone one base away, this may be a read error. The V call is TRBV29-1, the J call TRBJ2-5; 8 nucleotides align to TRBD1. The trim removed 4 bases at V and 1 base at J, leaving 5 bases unmatched. Germline V lookup: CDR1 SQVTM, CDR2 ANQGSEA. The CDR3 sequence is 14 residues long. As DNA, the CDR3 is TGCAGCGTTGCCCCGGGACAGGTCCAAGAGACCCAGTACTTC. Translating gives CSVAPGQVQETQYF.

This clonotype was picked up many times. V usage is TRBV4-1 and J usage is TRBJ1-1, with D possibly being TRBD1 (5 bases). CDR3 length equals 14 residues. The germline CDR1 and CDR2 sequences are MGHRA and YSYEKL. Deletions cut 0 bases from V and 4 bases from J, with 9 bases between. CDR3 protein: CASSQDREVTEAFF. Written as DNA, the CDR3 is TGCGCCAGCAGCCAAGACAGGGAGGTCACTGAAGCTTTCTTT.

This clonotype was seen repeatedly, ten times or more. The chain recombines TRBV15 with TRBJ1-1; weak D call: TRBD1 (5 bases). V was pared by 5 bases and J by 1 base, with 11 bases between. CDR1 and CDR2 (germline): LNHNV, YYDKDF (reference sequence). The length of the CDR3 is 14 residues. The CDR3 DNA is TGTGCCACCAGCTCGGGACGTTCGAACACTGAAGCTTTCTTT. This translates into CATSSGRSNTEAFF. The variable domain in full, with the rest retrieved from reference TRBV15 and TRBJ1-1, is DAMVIQNPRYQVTQFGKPVTLSCSQTLNHNVMYWYQQKSSQAPKLLFHYYDKDFNNEADTPDNFQSRRPNTSFCFLDIRSPGLGDTAMYLCATSSGRSNTEAFFGQGTRLTVV.

Ten or more counts support this clonotype. The genes are TRBV20-1 and TRBJ2-7; tentatively, D is TRBD1 or TRBD2 (5 bases each). The length of the CDR3 is 13 residues. The germline CDR1 and CDR2 sequences are DFQATT and SNEGSKA (reference sequence). V shed 6 bases and J shed 0 bases, with 12 bases lying between them. The CDR3 region is CSAGKGSSYEQYF. The DNA for the CDR3 is TGCAGTGCGGGTAAGGGGAGCTCCTACGAGCAGTACTTC.

This clonotype was detected a few times. This CDR3 reads CATSSGRGRANTGELFF. The CDR3 DNA reads TGTGCCACCAGCAGCGGGAGGGGGCGCGCGAACACCGGGGAGCTGTTTTTT. The J gene is TRBJ2-2, the V gene TRBV15; maybe TRBD2 (8 bases). V dropped 3 bases and J dropped 0 bases, with 14 bases sitting between them. The germline CDR1 and CDR2 sequences are LNHNV and YYDKDF (reference sequence). The CDR3 has 17 residues. The full variable domain, rest sourced from reference TRBV15 and TRBJ2-2, is DAMVIQNPRYQVTQFGKPVTLSCSQTLNHNVMYWYQQKSSQAPKLLFHYYDKDFNNEADTPDNFQSRRPNTSFCFLDIRSPGLGDTAMYLCATSSGRGRANTGELFFGEGSRLTVL.

This clonotype was counted many times. This sequence joins TRBV7-2 and TRBJ2-5, with 9 bases fitting TRBD1. V shed 1 base, J shed 5 bases, and the junction held 5 bases outside the gene matches. Germline V CDR1 and CDR2: SGHTA, FQGNSA. The CDR3 spans 15 residues. CDR3 bases: TGTGCCAGCAGCTTAGGGGGACAGGGAGGGGAGACCCAGTACTTC. Its translation is CASSLGGQGGETQYF.

This sequence joins TRBV27 and TRBJ2-1; possible D gene TRBD2, 5 bases. The CDR3 length is 15 residues. The V gene's germline CDR1 is MNHEY and CDR2 SMNVEV (reference sequence). Trimming took off 1 base at V and 5 bases at J, with 12 bases between the two ends. The CDR3 loop is CASSLFGLGNNEQFF. The CDR3 DNA reads as TGTGCCAGCAGTTTATTTGGACTCGGAAACAATGAGCAGTTCTTC.

The rearrangement links TRBV7-8 to TRBJ2-5, with 12 bases aligning to TRBD2. Germline CDR1 reads SGHVS; CDR2 reads FQNEAQ. V was clipped by 5 bases and J by 4 bases; unmatched bases: 17. CDR3 size: 19 residues. The CDR3, as DNA: TGTGCCAGCAGCGCCTACCGGCTAGCGGGAGGGAGGTCCGGAGAGACCCAGTACTTC. Translating gives CASSAYRLAGGRSGETQYF.

This clonotype was counted ten times or more. The CDR3 DNA follows: TGTGCCAGCAGTCGTGTCTGGGCAGGGAATGATGGCTACACCTTC. Translation gives CASSRVWAGNDGYTF. The gene calls are TRBV6-2 or TRBV6-3 and TRBJ1-2; perhaps TRBD1 as D (5 bases). The CDR3 spans 15 residues. Trimming stripped 5 bases from V and 6 bases from J, with 19 bases between. The germline V gene encodes CDR1 MNHEY and CDR2 SVGEGT.

The sample holds a few counts of this clonotype. V and J are TRBV19 and TRBJ2-3; TRBD2 aligns across 12 bases. Germline V gene data show CDR1 as LNHDA and CDR2 as SQIVND (reference sequence). The CDR3 covers 16 residues. With V trimmed by 3 bases and J by 5 bases, 6 bases remained unmatched. The CDR3 is CASSMDSGLAGDTQYF. DNA of the CDR3: TGTGCCAGTAGTATGGATTCGGGACTAGCGGGAGATACGCAGTATTTT. Complete variable domain (other parts from reference TRBV19 and TRBJ2-3): DGGITQSPKYLFRKEGQNVTLSCEQNLNHDAMYWYRQDPGQGLRLIYYSQIVNDFQKGDIAEGYSVSREKKESFPLTVTSAQKNPTAFYLCASSMDSGLAGDTQYFGPGTRLTVL.

Concerning this clonotype itself: A much larger clone differs from this one at a single base, so this may be a read error. The genes are TRBV28 and TRBJ1-1; possible D gene TRBD1, 5 bases. V lost 1 base, J lost 1 base, and 16 bases lay in between. Germline V gene lookup returns CDR1 MDHEN and CDR2 SYDVKM. The CDR3 sequence is 17 residues long. CDR3 sequence: CASSLFGAPVANTEAFF. CDR3 in DNA: TGTGCCAGCAGTTTATTTGGGGCCCCCGTGGCGAACACTGAAGCTTTCTTT.

Notes on this clonotype: Just one base apart from a much larger clone, this may be a read error. The chain is built from TRBV7-2 and TRBJ1-2, with D perhaps matching TRBD1 (5 bases). The germline V gene has CDR1 SGHTA and CDR2 FQGNSA. This CDR3 is 12 amino acids long. V was pared by 10 bases and J by 7 bases, with 16 bases between. As DNA, the CDR3 is TGTGCCAAGTTCCGGGGGGACTGTGGCTACACCTTC. Its translation is CAKFRGDCGYTF.